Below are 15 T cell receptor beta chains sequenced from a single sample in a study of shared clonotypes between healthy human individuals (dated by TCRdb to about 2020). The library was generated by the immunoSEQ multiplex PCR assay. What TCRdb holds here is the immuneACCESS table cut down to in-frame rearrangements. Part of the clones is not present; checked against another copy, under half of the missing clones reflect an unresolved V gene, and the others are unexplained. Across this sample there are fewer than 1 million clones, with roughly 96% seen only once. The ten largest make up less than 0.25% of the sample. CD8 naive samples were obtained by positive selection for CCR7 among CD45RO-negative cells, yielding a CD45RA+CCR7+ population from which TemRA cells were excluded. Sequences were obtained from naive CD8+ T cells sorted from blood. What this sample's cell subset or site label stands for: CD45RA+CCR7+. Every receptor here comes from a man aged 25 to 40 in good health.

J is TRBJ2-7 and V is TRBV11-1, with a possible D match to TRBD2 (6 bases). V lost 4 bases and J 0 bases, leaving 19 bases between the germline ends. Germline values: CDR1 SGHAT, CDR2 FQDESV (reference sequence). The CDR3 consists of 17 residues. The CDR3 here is CASSSAGGPESSYEQYF. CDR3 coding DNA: TGTGCCAGCAGCTCGGCCGGAGGGCCGGAAAGCTCCTACGAGCAGTACTTC.

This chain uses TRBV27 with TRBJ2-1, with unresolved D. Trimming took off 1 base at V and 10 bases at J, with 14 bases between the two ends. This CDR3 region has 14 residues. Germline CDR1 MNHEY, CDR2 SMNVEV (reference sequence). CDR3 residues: CASSLLSPAEEQFF. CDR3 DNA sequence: TGTGCCAGCAGTTTATTGTCGCCCGCGGAAGAGCAGTTCTTC.

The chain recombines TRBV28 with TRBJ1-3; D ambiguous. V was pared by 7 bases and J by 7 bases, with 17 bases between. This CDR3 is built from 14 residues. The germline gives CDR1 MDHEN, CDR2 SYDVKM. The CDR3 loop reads CASTEDPFGNTIYF. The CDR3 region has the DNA TGTGCCAGCACCGAGGATCCTTTCGGGAACACCATATATTTT.

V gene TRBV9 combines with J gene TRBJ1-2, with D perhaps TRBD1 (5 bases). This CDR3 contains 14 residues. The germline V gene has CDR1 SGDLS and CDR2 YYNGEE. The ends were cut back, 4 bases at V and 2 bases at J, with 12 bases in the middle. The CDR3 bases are TGTGCCAGCAGCCTAAGTGGGGGGAACTATGGCTACACCTTC. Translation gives CASSLSGGNYGYTF.

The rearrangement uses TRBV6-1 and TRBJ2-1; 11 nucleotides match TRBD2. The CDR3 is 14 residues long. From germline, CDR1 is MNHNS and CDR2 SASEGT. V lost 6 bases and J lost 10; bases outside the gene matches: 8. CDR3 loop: CASRVGLAAPEQFF. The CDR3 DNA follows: TGTGCCAGCAGGGTGGGACTAGCGGCACCCGAGCAGTTCTTC.

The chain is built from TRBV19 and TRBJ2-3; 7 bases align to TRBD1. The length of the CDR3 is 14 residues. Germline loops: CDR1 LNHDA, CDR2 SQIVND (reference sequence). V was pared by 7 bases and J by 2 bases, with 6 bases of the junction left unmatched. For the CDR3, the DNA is TGTGCCAGTACAAGGGACAGCTACACAGATACGCAGTATTTT. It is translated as CASTRDSYTDTQYF.

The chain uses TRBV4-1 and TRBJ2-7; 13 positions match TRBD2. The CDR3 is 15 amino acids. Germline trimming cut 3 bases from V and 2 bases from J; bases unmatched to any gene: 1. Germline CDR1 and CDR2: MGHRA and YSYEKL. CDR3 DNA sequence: TGCGCCAGCAGCCACGGGACTAGCGGGACCTACGAGCAGTACTTC. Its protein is CASSHGTSGTYEQYF.

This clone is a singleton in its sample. CDR3 DNA: TGTGCCAGCAGTGAAGAGCCAGCTTCCCCCAATGAGCAGTTCTTC. Translating it yields CASSEEPASPNEQFF. This rearrangement joins TRBV6-1 to TRBJ2-1; D not resolved. Trimming removed 1 base at V and 6 bases at J, with 13 bases between. Germline V gene sequence: CDR1 MNHNS, CDR2 SASEGT. This CDR3 comprises 15 residues.

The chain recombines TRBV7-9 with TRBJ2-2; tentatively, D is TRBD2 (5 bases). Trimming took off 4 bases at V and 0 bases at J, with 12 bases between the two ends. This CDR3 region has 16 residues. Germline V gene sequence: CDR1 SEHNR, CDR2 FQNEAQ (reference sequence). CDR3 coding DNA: TGTGCCAGCAGCTCCCCCAGGACTGCGAACACCGGGGAGCTGTTTTTT. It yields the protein CASSSPRTANTGELFF.

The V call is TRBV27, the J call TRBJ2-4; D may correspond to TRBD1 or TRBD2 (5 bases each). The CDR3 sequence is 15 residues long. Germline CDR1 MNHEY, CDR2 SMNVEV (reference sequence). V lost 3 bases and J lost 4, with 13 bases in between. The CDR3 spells CASSLGVYTKNIQYF. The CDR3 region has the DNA TGTGCCAGCAGTTTGGGGGTCTACACTAAAAACATTCAGTACTTC.

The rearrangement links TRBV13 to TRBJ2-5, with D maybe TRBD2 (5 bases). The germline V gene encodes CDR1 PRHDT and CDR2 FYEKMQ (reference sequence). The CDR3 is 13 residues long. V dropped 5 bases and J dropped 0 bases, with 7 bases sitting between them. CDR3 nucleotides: TGTGCCAGCAGCCCCGGGGACCAAGAGACCCAGTACTTC. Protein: CASSPGDQETQYF. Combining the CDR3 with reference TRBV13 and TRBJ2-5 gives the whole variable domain AAGVIQSPRHLIKEKRETATLKCYPIPRHDTVYWYQQGPGQDPQFLISFYEKMQSDKGSIPDRFSAQQFSDYHSELNMSSLELGDSALYFCASSPGDQETQYFGPGTRLLVL.

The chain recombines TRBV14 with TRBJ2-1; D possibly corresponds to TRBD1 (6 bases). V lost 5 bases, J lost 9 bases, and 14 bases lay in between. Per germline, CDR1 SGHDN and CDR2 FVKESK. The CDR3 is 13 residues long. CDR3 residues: CASSTIRGREQFF. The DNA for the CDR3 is TGTGCCAGCAGCACGATCAGGGGCCGTGAGCAGTTCTTC.

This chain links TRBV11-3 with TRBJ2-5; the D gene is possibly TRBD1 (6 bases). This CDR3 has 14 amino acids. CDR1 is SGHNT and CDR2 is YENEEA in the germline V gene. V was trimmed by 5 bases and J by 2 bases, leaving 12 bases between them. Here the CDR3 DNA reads TGTGCCAGCAGCGAACCGGACAGTCAAGAGACCCAGTACTTC. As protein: CASSEPDSQETQYF. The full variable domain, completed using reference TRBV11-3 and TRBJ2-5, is EAGVVQSPRYKIIEKKQPVAFWCNPISGHNTLYWYLQNLGQGPELLIRYENEEAVDDSQLPKDRFSAERLKGVDSTLKIQPAELGDSAVYLCASSEPDSQETQYFGPGTRLLVL.

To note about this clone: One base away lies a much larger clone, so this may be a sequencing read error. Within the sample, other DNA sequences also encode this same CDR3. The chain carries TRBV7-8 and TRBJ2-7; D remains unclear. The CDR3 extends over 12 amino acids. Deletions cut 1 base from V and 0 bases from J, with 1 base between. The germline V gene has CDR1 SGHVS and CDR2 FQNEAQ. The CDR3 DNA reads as TGTGCCAGCAGCTTAGGCTCCTACGAGCAGTACTTC. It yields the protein CASSLGSYEQYF.

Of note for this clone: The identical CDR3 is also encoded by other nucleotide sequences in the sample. This CDR3 is CASGGETQYF. The DNA for the CDR3 is TGTGCCAGCGGAGGAGAGACCCAGTACTTC. This chain connects TRBV27 to TRBJ2-5; D might be TRBD2 (5 bases). Germline assignment: CDR1 MNHEY and CDR2 SMNVEV (reference sequence). The V end lost 8 bases, the J end lost 4 bases, and 5 bases lay between the germline ends. The CDR3 spans 10 residues.